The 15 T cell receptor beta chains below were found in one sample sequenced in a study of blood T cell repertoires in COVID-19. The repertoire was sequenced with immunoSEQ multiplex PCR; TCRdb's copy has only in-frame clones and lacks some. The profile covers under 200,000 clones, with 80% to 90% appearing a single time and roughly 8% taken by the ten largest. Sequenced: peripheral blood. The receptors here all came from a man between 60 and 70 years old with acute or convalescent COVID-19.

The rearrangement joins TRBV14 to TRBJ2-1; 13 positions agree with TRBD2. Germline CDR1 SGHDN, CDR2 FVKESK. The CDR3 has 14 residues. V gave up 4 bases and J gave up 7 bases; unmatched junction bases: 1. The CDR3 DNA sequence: TGTGCCAGCAGCCGGACTAGCGGGAGAAATGAGCAGTTCTTC. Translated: CASSRTSGRNEQFF.

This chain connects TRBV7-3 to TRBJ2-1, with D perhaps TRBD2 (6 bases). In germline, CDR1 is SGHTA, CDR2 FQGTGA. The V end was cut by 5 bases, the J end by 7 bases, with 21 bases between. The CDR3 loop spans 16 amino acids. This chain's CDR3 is CASSLGGRTARNEQFF. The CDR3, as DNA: TGTGCCAGCAGCCTTGGGGGGAGGACCGCGCGTAATGAGCAGTTCTTC.

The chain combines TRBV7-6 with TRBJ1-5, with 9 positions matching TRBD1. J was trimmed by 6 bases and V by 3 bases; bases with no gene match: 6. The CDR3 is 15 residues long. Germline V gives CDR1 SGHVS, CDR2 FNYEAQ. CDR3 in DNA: TGTGCCAGCAGCTTGGGACAGGGCCCAGGTCAGCCCCAGCATTTT. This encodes CASSLGQGPGQPQHF.

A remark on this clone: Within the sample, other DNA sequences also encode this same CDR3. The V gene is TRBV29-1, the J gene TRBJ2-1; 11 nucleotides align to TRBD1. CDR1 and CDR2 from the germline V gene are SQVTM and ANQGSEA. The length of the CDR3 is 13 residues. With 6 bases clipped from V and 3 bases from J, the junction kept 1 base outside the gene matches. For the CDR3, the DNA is TGCAGCGTCGGGACAGGGGGCTACAATGAGCAGTTCTTC. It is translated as CSVGTGGYNEQFF.

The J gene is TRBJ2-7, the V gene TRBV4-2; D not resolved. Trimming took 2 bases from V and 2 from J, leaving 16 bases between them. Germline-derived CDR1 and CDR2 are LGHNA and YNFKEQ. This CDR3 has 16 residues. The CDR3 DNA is TGTGCCAGCAGCCAACGGAGTAGAGGAGATGCCTACGAGCAGTACTTC. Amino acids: CASSQRSRGDAYEQYF.

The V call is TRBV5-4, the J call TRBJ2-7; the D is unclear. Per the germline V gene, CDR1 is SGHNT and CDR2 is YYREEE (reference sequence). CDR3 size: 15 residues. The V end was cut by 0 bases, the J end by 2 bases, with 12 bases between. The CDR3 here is CASSLDRPKAYEQYF. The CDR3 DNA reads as TGTGCCAGCAGCTTGGACAGACCCAAGGCCTACGAGCAGTACTTC.

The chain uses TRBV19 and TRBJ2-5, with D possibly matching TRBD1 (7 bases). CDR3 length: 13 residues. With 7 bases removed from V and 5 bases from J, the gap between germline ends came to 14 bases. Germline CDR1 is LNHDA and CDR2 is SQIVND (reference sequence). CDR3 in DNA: TGTGCCAGTATGGAGGGGGCAGGGGAGACCCAGTACTTC. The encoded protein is CASMEGAGETQYF.

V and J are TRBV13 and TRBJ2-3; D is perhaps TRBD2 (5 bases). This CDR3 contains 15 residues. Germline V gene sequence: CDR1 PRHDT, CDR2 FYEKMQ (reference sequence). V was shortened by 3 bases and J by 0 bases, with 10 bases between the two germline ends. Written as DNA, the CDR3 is TGTGCCAGCAGCTTTGTGGGCGGGAGCACAGATACGCAGTATTTT. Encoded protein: CASSFVGGSTDTQYF.

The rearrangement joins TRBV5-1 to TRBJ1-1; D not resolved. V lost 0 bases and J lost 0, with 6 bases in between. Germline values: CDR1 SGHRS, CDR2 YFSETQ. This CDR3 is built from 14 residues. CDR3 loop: CASSLDSMNTEAFF. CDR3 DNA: TGCGCCAGCAGCTTGGACAGTATGAACACTGAAGCTTTCTTT. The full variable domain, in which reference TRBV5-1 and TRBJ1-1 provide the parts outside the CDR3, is KAGVTQTPRYLIKTRGQQVTLSCSPISGHRSVSWYQQTPGQGLQFLFEYFSETQRNKGNFPGRFSGRQFSNSRSEMNVSTLELGDSALYLCASSLDSMNTEAFFGQGTRLTVV.

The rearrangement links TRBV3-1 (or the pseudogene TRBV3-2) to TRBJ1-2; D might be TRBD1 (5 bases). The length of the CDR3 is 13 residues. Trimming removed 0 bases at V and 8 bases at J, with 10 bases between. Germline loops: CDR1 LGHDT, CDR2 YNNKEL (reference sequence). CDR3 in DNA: TGTGCCAGCAGCCAAGACAGGGTTGTAGGCTACACCTTC. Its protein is CASSQDRVVGYTF.

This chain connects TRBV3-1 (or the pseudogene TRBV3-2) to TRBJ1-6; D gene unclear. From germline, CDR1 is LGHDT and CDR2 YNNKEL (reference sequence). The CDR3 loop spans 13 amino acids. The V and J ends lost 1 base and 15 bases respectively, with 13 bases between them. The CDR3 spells CASSQVGGLLLHF. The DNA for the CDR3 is TGTGCCAGCAGCCAAGTGGGTGGACTCCTCCTCCACTTT.

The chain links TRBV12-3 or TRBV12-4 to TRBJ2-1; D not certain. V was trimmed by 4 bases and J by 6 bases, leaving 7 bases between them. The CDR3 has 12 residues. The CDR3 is CASSSRINEQFF. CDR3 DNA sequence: TGTGCCAGCAGTTCCAGGATCAATGAGCAGTTCTTC.

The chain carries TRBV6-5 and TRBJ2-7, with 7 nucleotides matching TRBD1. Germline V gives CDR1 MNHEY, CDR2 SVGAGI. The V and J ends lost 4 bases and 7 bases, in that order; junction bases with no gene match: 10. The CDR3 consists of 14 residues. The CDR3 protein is CASSSPYRGGEQYF. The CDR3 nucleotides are TGTGCCAGCAGTTCACCGTACAGGGGTGGAGAGCAGTACTTC.

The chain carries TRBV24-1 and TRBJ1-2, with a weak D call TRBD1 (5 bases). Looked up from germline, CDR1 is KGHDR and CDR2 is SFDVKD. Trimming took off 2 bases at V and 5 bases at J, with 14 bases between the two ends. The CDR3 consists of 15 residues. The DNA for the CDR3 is TGTGCCACCAGTGATTCGCGGGGATCAGGGTATGGCTACACCTTC. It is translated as CATSDSRGSGYGYTF.

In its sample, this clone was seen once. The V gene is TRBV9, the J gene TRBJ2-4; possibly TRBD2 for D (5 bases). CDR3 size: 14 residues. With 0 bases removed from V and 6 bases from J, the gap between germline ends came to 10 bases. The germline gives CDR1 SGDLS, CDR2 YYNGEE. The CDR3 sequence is CASSVGGSANIQYF. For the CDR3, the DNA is TGTGCCAGCAGCGTAGGTGGTAGCGCAAACATTCAGTACTTC.